This TCR beta chain originates from a study of blood T cell repertoires in COVID-19. Only in-frame clones appear in the TCRdb table, and some are missing; sequencing was by immunoSEQ multiplex PCR. The profile shows about 430,000 clones, around 89% of them singletons. V shed 9 bases and J 0 bases; nucleotides not matched to a gene: 11. The CDR3 runs 15 residues. Germline V gene data show CDR1 as LGHNT and CDR2 as FRNRAP. This clonotype originated in a woman aged 25 to 39 with acute COVID-19. The sample taken for sequencing was PBMCs or T cells enriched from blood (not recorded which). V is TRBV12-5 and J is TRBJ2-7; 7 nucleotides match TRBD1. CDR3 protein: CASPFRDRGSYEQYF. The CDR3, as DNA: TGTGCTAGCCCCTTCCGGGACAGAGGCTCCTACGAGCAGTACTTC. The variable domain in full, completed from reference TRBV12-5 and TRBJ2-7, reads DARVTQTPRHKVTEMGQEVTMRCQPILGHNTVFWYRQTMMQGLELLAYFRNRAPLDDSGMPKDRFSAEMPDATLATLKIQPSEPRDSAVYFCASPFRDRGSYEQYFGPGTRLTVT.